The rows below give T cell receptor beta chains drawn from one sample of a study of blood T cell repertoires in COVID-19. Produced via immunoSEQ multiplex PCR; TCRdb's table is partial and in-frame only. The sample comprises some 79,000 clones, around 89% of which are singletons, and approximately 15% rests with the top ten. The source material was peripheral blood. The receptors originated from a man aged 65 to 85 with active or convalescent COVID-19. Each CDR3 is given with its conserved first and last residue. Fields, in order: V gene, D gene, CDR3 length, J gene, clone size, CDR3 DNA, CDR3 protein. A D gene is named only where the DNA matches it firmly. Rows give clone size only sometimes, using once, few, many, or a class for an expanded clone.

>TRBV5-3|NA|13|TRBJ2-7|NA
TGTGCCAGAAGCATCTCTAGCGACTACGAGCAGTACTTC
CARSISSDYEQYF
>TRBV6-5|TRBD2|15|TRBJ2-7|NA
TGTGCCAGCAGTCCAAGACTGGGAGGGGCCTACGAGCAGTACTTC
CASSPRLGGAYEQYF
>TRBV10-3|NA|12|TRBJ2-2|NA
TGTGCCATCAGGATTAGCACCGGGGAGCTGTTTTTT
CAIRISTGELFF
>TRBV7-9|TRBD1|14|TRBJ2-3|NA
TGTGCCAGCAGCCGACAGGGGCAGACAGATACGCAGTATTTT
CASSRQGQTDTQYF
>TRBV6-5|TRBD2|14|TRBJ2-5|NA
TGTGCCAGCAGTACCGGACTAGCTGGGGAGACCCAGTACTTC
CASSTGLAGETQYF
>TRBV19|NA|15|TRBJ1-3|NA
TGTGCCAGTAGCCGAGGAGGGAACTCTGGAAACACCATATATTTT
CASSRGGNSGNTIYF
>TRBV19|NA|16|TRBJ1-5|NA
TGTGCCAGTAGTATCGCCGGGAGCCTTGGGAATCAGCCCCAGCATTTT
CASSIAGSLGNQPQHF
>TRBV19|TRBD1|13|TRBJ1-5|NA
TGTGCCAGTAGTATCGGGACAGCTAAGCCCCAGCATTTT
CASSIGTAKPQHF
>TRBV3-1/TRBV3-2|NA|15|TRBJ1-2|NA
TGTGCCAGCAGCTTCGAAAGGGGCTCAAGGTATGGCTACACCTTC
CASSFERGSRYGYTF
>TRBV28|TRBD1|13|TRBJ1-2|NA
TGTGCCAGCAGGCCTACAGGGGGCGGGGGCTACACCTTC
CASRPTGGGGYTF
>TRBV5-1|NA|15|TRBJ1-1|few
TGCGCCAGCAGCTTGGGACAGACACTGAACACTGAAGCTTTCTTT
CASSLGQTLNTEAFF
>TRBV9|NA|16|TRBJ2-2|NA
TGTGCCAGCAGCGTAGATGCGGGACCGAACACCGGGGAGCTGTTTTTT
CASSVDAGPNTGELFF
>TRBV9|TRBD2|16|TRBJ2-7|NA
TGTGCCAGCAGCGCCGGGACTAGCGGGAGTATTTACGAGCAGTACTTC
CASSAGTSGSIYEQYF
>TRBV30|NA|11|TRBJ1-2|few
TGTGCCTGGAGTCTCAACTATGGCTACACCTTC
CAWSLNYGYTF
>TRBV9|TRBD1|14|TRBJ1-2|NA
TGTGCCAGCAGCGGGCCGACAGGGGTCTATGGCTACACCTTC
CASSGPTGVYGYTF
>TRBV29-1|NA|13|TRBJ1-1|NA
TGCAGCGTTACCGGACAAAAGAACACTGAAGCTTTCTTT
CSVTGQKNTEAFF
>TRBV2|NA|16|TRBJ1-4|NA
TGTGCCAGCAGTGAGTTGGGGACTGCAACTAATGAAAAACTGTTTTTT
CASSELGTATNEKLFF